The 18 T cell receptor beta chains presented below share a single source sample, sequenced in a study of beta chain features in type 1 diabetes. Expressed TCRB transcripts got sequenced, as all isolated RNA was reverse transcribed. Method: immunoSEQ multiplex PCR; TCRdb's copy keeps in-frame clones and lacks some. The sample has about 330,000 clones, approximately 11% seen once; the top ten hold approximately 0.016%. Sequencing was performed on naive CD4+ T cells from blood. These receptors were obtained from a woman aged 25 to 39 in good health.

The chain is built from TRBV19 and TRBJ1-1; D gene uncertain. Germline V CDR1 and CDR2: LNHDA, SQIVND (reference sequence). V was pared by 0 bases and J by 3 bases, with 5 bases between. The CDR3 sequence is 13 residues long. In DNA, the CDR3 is TGTGCCAGTAGTATAGATCTCCACACTGAAGCTTTCTTT. Encoded protein: CASSIDLHTEAFF.

The chain is built from TRBV7-3 and TRBJ2-1, with 10 bases identical to TRBD2. Germline CDR1 SGHTA, CDR2 FQGTGA. V shed 1 base and J 6 bases; nucleotides not matched to a gene: 18. The CDR3 totals 20 residues. CDR3 loop: CASSLRPRASGSLIANEQFF. Here the CDR3 DNA reads TGTGCCAGCAGCTTAAGACCCCGTGCTAGCGGGAGCCTTATTGCCAATGAGCAGTTCTTC.

The V and J genes are TRBV7-2 and TRBJ2-3, with 16 bases aligning to TRBD2. V was pared by 3 bases and J by 5 bases, with 8 bases of the junction left unmatched. The CDR3 covers 18 residues. Germline values: CDR1 SGHTA, CDR2 FQGNSA. The CDR3 is CASSLVGTSGRAGDTQYF. The CDR3, as DNA: TGTGCCAGCAGCTTGGTCGGGACTAGCGGGAGGGCCGGAGATACGCAGTATTTT.

CDR3 DNA sequence: TGTGCCAGCAGCTTAGCGCAACTAGCGGTCTACGAGCAGTACTTC. Amino acids: CASSLAQLAVYEQYF. J is TRBJ2-7 and V is TRBV7-2, with TRBD2 matching 8 bases. There are 15 residues in the CDR3. CDR1 and CDR2 from the germline V gene are SGHTA and FQGNSA. J gave up 3 bases and V 0 bases, and 4 bases lay outside the gene matches.

This chain joins TRBV7-9 and TRBJ2-2; D perhaps matches TRBD1 (6 bases). V shed 9 bases and J shed 1 base, with 12 bases lying between them. Germline CDR1 reads SEHNR; CDR2 reads FQNEAQ (reference sequence). The CDR3 sequence is 14 residues long. The CDR3 region is CASFNRVNTGELFF. Here the CDR3 DNA reads TGTGCCAGTTTTAACAGGGTGAACACCGGGGAGCTGTTTTTT.

The CDR3 nucleotides are TGTGCCAGCAGATCCACCCGGGGCTACGAGCAGTACTTC. Translating gives CASRSTRGYEQYF. The V gene is TRBV28, the J gene TRBJ2-7, with D possibly TRBD2 on 5 matching bases. The CDR3 contains 13 residues. Trimming left V 6 bases short and J 3 bases short, with 12 bases between. The germline V gene encodes CDR1 MDHEN and CDR2 SYDVKM.

This clone was seen only a few times. The V call is TRBV6-1, the J call TRBJ2-5, with 8 bases that match TRBD2. This CDR3 has 13 amino acids. Germline lookup yields CDR1 MNHNS and CDR2 SASEGT. V lost 7 bases, J lost 6 bases, and 7 bases stayed unmatched. CDR3 in amino acids: CASTRGGLKTQYF. In DNA form, the CDR3 reads TGTGCCAGCACCCGGGGGGGTTTGAAGACCCAGTACTTC.

This clone came up a few times. The J gene is TRBJ2-5, the V gene TRBV19; 15 bases line up with TRBD2. This CDR3 spans 19 amino acids. J gave up 5 bases and V 5 bases, and 15 bases lay outside the gene matches. Germline-derived CDR1 and CDR2 are LNHDA and SQIVND (reference sequence). Written as DNA, the CDR3 is TGTGCCAGTAGTCTTCCCGCTGGACTAGCGGGAGGGCCGGGTGAGACCCAGTACTTC. Its protein is CASSLPAGLAGGPGETQYF.

The chain is built from TRBV27 and TRBJ2-5, with TRBD1 matching over 8 bases. This CDR3 contains 16 residues. V shed 2 bases, J shed 10 bases, and the junction held 15 bases outside the gene matches. CDR1 and CDR2 from the germline V gene are MNHEY and SMNVEV (reference sequence). CDR3 protein: CASSLAGTGGTIGQYF. CDR3 bases: TGTGCCAGCAGTTTAGCCGGGACAGGCGGAACCATTGGCCAGTACTTC.

This clone was detected a few times. The V and J genes are TRBV5-1 and TRBJ2-2; tentatively, D is TRBD1 (5 bases). The ends were cut back, 5 bases at V and 6 bases at J, with 11 bases in the middle. The CDR3 consists of 13 residues. Germline V gene data show CDR1 as SGHRS and CDR2 as YFSETQ. DNA of the CDR3: TGCGCCAGCAGTCAGGACACATCCGGGGAGCTGTTTTTT. Translated, it gives CASSQDTSGELFF.

The CDR3 nucleotides read TGTGCCACCGAGGTAGCGGGACGGAAGACCGGGGAGCTGTTTTTT. Protein sequence: CATEVAGRKTGELFF. The rearrangement joins TRBV6-5 to TRBJ2-2, with 8 bases lining up with TRBD2. The CDR3 is 15 residues long. From germline, CDR1 is MNHEY and CDR2 SVGAGI. V lost 10 bases to trimming and J lost 5 bases; unmatched junction nucleotides: 12.

The chain recombines TRBV2 with TRBJ1-5, with 8 bases that match TRBD1. CDR3 length equals 17 residues. The junction had 8 bases not matched to a gene; V was cut back by 0 bases and J by 4 bases. Germline loops: CDR1 SNHLY, CDR2 FYNNEI. CDR3 residues: CASSEALQGAGNQPQHF. The CDR3 DNA sequence: TGTGCCAGCAGTGAAGCGCTTCAGGGGGCTGGGAATCAGCCCCAGCATTTT.

This clone was detected only a few times. The chain recombines TRBV2 with TRBJ2-6, with 8 bases aligning to TRBD1. The CDR3 spans 16 residues. The trim removed 1 base at V and 8 bases at J, leaving 7 bases unmatched. In germline, CDR1 is SNHLY, CDR2 FYNNEI. The CDR3 region has the DNA TGTGCCAGCAGTGAAGAGGTACAGGGGGTGACCAACGTCCTGACTTTC. It codes for CASSEEVQGVTNVLTF. The full variable domain, in which reference TRBV2 and TRBJ2-6 provide the parts outside the CDR3, is EPEVTQTPSHQVTQMGQEVILRCVPISNHLYFYWYRQILGQKVEFLVSFYNNEISEKSEIFDDQFSVERPDGSNFTLKIRSTKLEDSAMYFCASSEEVQGVTNVLTFGAGSRLTVL.

V usage is TRBV30 and J usage is TRBJ2-5; TRBD1 is a possible D gene (6 bases). The CDR3 runs 15 residues. Per germline, CDR1 GTSNPN and CDR2 SVGIG (reference sequence). V was shortened by 4 bases and J by 5 bases, with 20 bases between the two germline ends. In DNA, the CDR3 is TGTGCCTGGAAGGGCCAGGGGTTGGCCGTGGAGACCCAGTACTTC. This codes for CAWKGQGLAVETQYF. Looking up the rest from reference TRBV30 and TRBJ2-5 gives the full variable domain: SQTIHQWPATLVQPVGSPLSLECTVEGTSNPNLYWYRQAAGRGLQLLFYSVGIGQISSEVPQNLSASRPQDRQFILSSKKLLLSDSGFYLCAWKGQGLAVETQYFGPGTRLLVL.

This clone was observed a few times. The CDR3 bases are TGTGCCATCAGGGGACAGATTGGGTACGAGCAGTACTTC. Translated: CAIRGQIGYEQYF. The rearrangement joins TRBV10-3 to TRBJ2-7; 7 nucleotides agree with TRBD1. CDR3 length equals 13 residues. The germline V gene encodes CDR1 ENHRY and CDR2 SYGVKD. V lost 6 bases to trimming and J lost 4 bases; unmatched junction nucleotides: 6.

The CDR3: CASSVGIENIQYF. The DNA of the CDR3 is TGTGCCAGCAGCGTAGGTATAGAAAACATTCAGTACTTC. The chain recombines TRBV9 with TRBJ2-4; D gene uncertain. The length of the CDR3 is 13 residues. V was shortened by 0 bases and J by 5 bases, with 6 bases between the two germline ends. Germline CDR1 SGDLS, CDR2 YYNGEE.

The sample holds a few counts of this clone. The J gene is TRBJ2-3, the V gene TRBV7-6; TRBD2 matches 11 bases. CDR3 length equals 16 residues. Trimming cost V 5 bases and J 4 bases; bases outside gene matches: 8. CDR1 is SGHVS and CDR2 is FNYEAQ in the germline V gene. This CDR3 is CASSPSTSGASDTQYF. DNA for the CDR3: TGTGCCAGCAGCCCGTCGACTAGCGGGGCGTCAGATACGCAGTATTTT.

This clone came up a few times. This chain links TRBV7-9 with TRBJ2-1; possibly TRBD1 for D (5 bases). Germline V lookup: CDR1 SEHNR, CDR2 FQNEAQ (reference sequence). Trimming took 5 bases from V and 6 from J, leaving 14 bases between them. The CDR3 totals 14 residues. The CDR3 DNA reads as TGTGCCAGCAGCCCCTCACCACAGGCCAATGAGCAGTTCTTC. It encodes CASSPSPQANEQFF.